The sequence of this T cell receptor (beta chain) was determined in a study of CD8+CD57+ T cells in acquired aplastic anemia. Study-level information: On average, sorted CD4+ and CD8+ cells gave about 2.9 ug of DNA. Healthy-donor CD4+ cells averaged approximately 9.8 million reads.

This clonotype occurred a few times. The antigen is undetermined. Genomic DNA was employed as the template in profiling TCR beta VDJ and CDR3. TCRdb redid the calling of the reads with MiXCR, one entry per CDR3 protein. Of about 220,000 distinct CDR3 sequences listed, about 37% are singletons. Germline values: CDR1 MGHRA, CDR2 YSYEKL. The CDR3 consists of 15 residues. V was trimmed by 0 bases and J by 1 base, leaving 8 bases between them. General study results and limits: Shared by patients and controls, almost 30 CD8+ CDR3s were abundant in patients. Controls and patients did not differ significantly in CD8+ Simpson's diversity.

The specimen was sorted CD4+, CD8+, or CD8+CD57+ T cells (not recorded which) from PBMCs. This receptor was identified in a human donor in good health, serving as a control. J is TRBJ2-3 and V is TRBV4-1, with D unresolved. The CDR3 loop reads CASSQEGWGTDTQYF. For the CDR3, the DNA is TGCGCCAGCAGCCAAGAGGGTTGGGGCACAGATACGCAGTATTTT.